The clone carrying this T cell receptor beta chain turned up a few times. The antigen remains unidentified. Germline V gives CDR1 SGHTA, CDR2 FQGNSA. CDR3 length: 15 residues. V gave up 1 base and J gave up 5 bases, with 12 bases separating them. This sample was taken from a study of T cells after yellow fever vaccination. About the research overall: Researchers used SMART-Seq v4 Ultra Low Input to prepare fractions that had low cell numbers.

The study, taken as a whole, reports: Clonotypes found in both CD4 and CD8 compartments made up a small share. High-abundance clonotypes from the bulk population could contaminate FACS-sorted repertoires. Weaker in magnitude, the secondary response showed a faster peak on day 5 versus 15.

MiXCR was run by TCRdb on the 5' RACE reads, yielding one entry per CDR3 protein. The data hold 250,000 to 350,000 distinct CDR3 sequences, with 6.8% observed a single time. V and J are TRBV7-2 and TRBJ2-4; D is possibly TRBD2 (6 bases). The sample in question was PBMCs, obtained roughly 47 days after the first yellow fever vaccination. The source is a man aged 18 to 35 who received the YFV17D yellow fever vaccine. DNA of the CDR3: TGTGCCAGCAGCTTAGTTGGGCAGCGGGAAAACATTCAGTACTTC. This translates into CASSLVGQRENIQYF. The entire variable domain, with the rest obtained from reference TRBV7-2 and TRBJ2-4, is as follows: GAGVSQSPSNKVTEKGKDVELRCDPISGHTALYWYRQSLGQGLEFLIYFQGNSAPDKSGLPSDRFSAERTGGSVSTLTIQRTQQEDSAVYLCASSLVGQRENIQYFGAGTRLSVL.